The 27 T cell receptor beta chains below come from one sample, sequenced in a study of CD8 T cells in Susac syndrome. With random hexamers, reverse transcription was performed on about 0.45 to 1 ug of RNA. A single record per CDR3 protein comes from TCRdb applying MiXCR to the immunoSEQ multiplex PCR reads. Among some 160,000 distinct CDR3 sequences listed, around 90% were seen once. Sequencing used CD4+ T cells from PBMCs. The receptor set was obtained from a human donor in good health.

The chain recombines TRBV11-2 with TRBJ1-2; D possibly corresponds to TRBD1 (5 bases). The CDR3 loop spans 13 amino acids. Trimming took off 5 bases at V and 7 bases at J, with 14 bases between the two ends. Germline CDR1 is SGHAT and CDR2 is FQNNGV. In nucleotides, the CDR3 is TGTGCCAGCAGCGGGACCCTGATAGGTGGCTACACCTTC. Translating it yields CASSGTLIGGYTF.

This clonotype was found a few times. V usage is TRBV28 and J usage is TRBJ2-7, with D possibly matching TRBD2 (5 bases). The CDR3 has 16 amino acids. Trimming shortened V by 0 bases and J by 0 bases, and 12 bases separated the two germline ends. Germline V lookup: CDR1 MDHEN, CDR2 SYDVKM. The CDR3 region has the DNA TGTGCCAGCAGTTTATGGGACTCCTCGAGCTCCTACGAGCAGTACTTC. It yields the protein CASSLWDSSSSYEQYF.

This clonotype was counted only a few times. The rearrangement links TRBV7-2 to TRBJ2-5, with 10 bases fitting TRBD2. Germline assignment: CDR1 SGHTA and CDR2 FQGNSA. CDR3 length: 13 amino acids. V shed 5 bases and J 5 bases; nucleotides not matched to a gene: 2. Written as DNA, the CDR3 is TGTGCCAGCAGCAGCGGGGGGGCGGAGACCCAGTACTTC. This sequence encodes CASSSGGAETQYF.

V and J are TRBV5-1 and TRBJ1-2, with D possibly being TRBD1 (6 bases). In germline, CDR1 is SGHRS, CDR2 YFSETQ. The length of the CDR3 is 16 residues. V shed 0 bases and J shed 4 bases, with 16 bases lying between them. The CDR3 bases are TGCGCCAGCAGCTTGGATGAGGGGGTGTATACCTATGGCTACACCTTC. It yields the protein CASSLDEGVYTYGYTF.

The chain links TRBV19 to TRBJ2-1; TRBD2 is a possible D gene (6 bases). The ends were cut back, 5 bases at V and 0 bases at J, with 14 bases in the middle. The length of the CDR3 is 16 residues. Looked up from germline, CDR1 is LNHDA and CDR2 is SQIVND (reference sequence). CDR3: CASSPRDSSSYNEQFF. CDR3 nucleotide sequence: TGTGCCAGTAGTCCACGGGACTCAAGCTCCTACAATGAGCAGTTCTTC. The whole variable domain, filled in from reference TRBV19 and TRBJ2-1, reads DGGITQSPKYLFRKEGQNVTLSCEQNLNHDAMYWYRQDPGQGLRLIYYSQIVNDFQKGDIAEGYSVSREKKESFPLTVTSAQKNPTAFYLCASSPRDSSSYNEQFFGPGTRLTVL.

The chain joins TRBV18 to TRBJ2-7; D is uncertain. Germline CDR1 is KGHSH and CDR2 is LQKENI. Trimming stripped 6 bases from V and 6 bases from J, with 9 bases between. The CDR3 is 11 residues long. The CDR3 protein is CASSQISEQYF. CDR3 nucleotides: TGTGCCAGCTCCCAGATCAGCGAGCAGTACTTC.

V usage is TRBV5-1 and J usage is TRBJ2-3; D is uncertain. Trimming pared 6 bases from V and 5 bases from J, leaving 7 bases between. The germline CDR1 and CDR2 sequences are SGHRS and YFSETQ. This CDR3 is 11 amino acids long. The CDR3 protein is CASTWGDTQYF. DNA of the CDR3: TGCGCCAGCACCTGGGGAGATACGCAGTATTTT.

The V and J genes are TRBV5-1 and TRBJ2-2; D might be TRBD1 (5 bases). CDR1 and CDR2 from the germline V gene are SGHRS and YFSETQ. Trimming stripped 2 bases from V and 1 base from J, with 15 bases between. The CDR3 length is 17 residues. CDR3 bases: TGCGCCAGCAGCTTAGGAAGACAGAAACGGAACACCGGGGAGCTGTTTTTT. Protein product: CASSLGRQKRNTGELFF.

The V and J genes are TRBV9 and TRBJ2-3; no reliable D call. The V gene lost 0 bases and the J gene lost 2 bases, with 10 bases spanning the gap. CDR3 length equals 15 residues. Looked up from germline, CDR1 is SGDLS and CDR2 is YYNGEE. The DNA of the CDR3 is TGTGCCAGCAGCGTAGACGGCAGGAACACAGATACGCAGTATTTT. Translating it yields CASSVDGRNTDTQYF.

This chain joins TRBV6-6 and TRBJ2-1; D remains unclear. The CDR3 is 14 amino acids. Germline values: CDR1 MNHNY, CDR2 SVGAGI (reference sequence). V was clipped by 0 bases and J by 6 bases, with 9 bases between them. The CDR3 region has the DNA TGTGCCAGCAGTTACTCTACTGCTATCAATGAGCAGTTCTTC. It is translated as CASSYSTAINEQFF.

The chain joins TRBV29-1 to TRBJ2-1, with 8 bases fitting TRBD2. V was clipped by 5 bases and J by 1 base; unmatched bases: 1. The CDR3 sequence is 13 residues long. Germline V gene lookup returns CDR1 SQVTM and CDR2 ANQGSEA. The CDR3 DNA reads TGCAGCGTTAGCGGGAGTTCCTACAATGAGCAGTTCTTC. It specifies CSVSGSSYNEQFF.

This clonotype was recorded once. V is TRBV6-2 or TRBV6-3 and J is TRBJ2-5; the D gene is possibly TRBD2 (5 bases). V lost 6 bases and J lost 1, with 12 bases in between. Germline lookup yields CDR1 MNHEY and CDR2 SVGEGT. The CDR3 covers 14 residues. The CDR3 nucleotides are TGTGCCAGCAGCCGTATTGAGGGCCAAGAGACCCAGTACTTC. Its protein product is CASSRIEGQETQYF.

The chain uses TRBV10-1 and TRBJ2-7; a possible D gene is TRBD1 (5 bases). Per the germline V gene, CDR1 is WNHNN and CDR2 is SYGVQD (reference sequence). V lost 4 bases, J lost 6 bases, and 16 bases lay in between. This CDR3 has 14 residues. The CDR3 DNA is TGCGCCAGCAGTGTAAGGGGCAAGTTGAGCGAGCAGTACTTC. Protein: CASSVRGKLSEQYF.

This chain connects TRBV30 to TRBJ2-5; D is perhaps TRBD1 or TRBD2 (5 bases each). Trimming took off 7 bases at V and 7 bases at J, with 19 bases between the two ends. The CDR3 is 13 amino acids. The germline V gene has CDR1 GTSNPN and CDR2 SVGIG (reference sequence). The chain's CDR3 is CASNFGARGTQYF. Here the CDR3 DNA reads TGTGCCTCAAACTTCGGGGCCCGAGGGACCCAGTACTTC.

The gene calls are TRBV6-2 or TRBV6-3 and TRBJ1-1; D possibly corresponds to TRBD1 (5 bases). There are 17 residues in the CDR3. Germline assignment: CDR1 MNHEY and CDR2 SVGEGT. Trimming stripped 6 bases from V and 3 bases from J, with 23 bases between. CDR3 loop: CASRELHTMGVYTEAFF. The CDR3 nucleotides are TGTGCCAGCAGGGAACTGCATACGATGGGGGTTTACACTGAAGCTTTCTTT.

J is TRBJ1-5 and V is TRBV6-5; no reliable D call. Per germline, CDR1 MNHEY and CDR2 SVGAGI. The CDR3 runs to 15 residues. Between the trimmed V and J ends, which lost 4 bases and 4 bases, there was a span of 14 bases. In DNA form, the CDR3 reads TGTGCCAGCAGTTTGAAGCCCCGAGGGAATCAGCCCCAGCATTTT. Its protein product is CASSLKPRGNQPQHF.

The chain carries TRBV2 and TRBJ2-7, with 11 bases matching TRBD2. The CDR3 loop spans 17 amino acids. The V gene end was trimmed by 2 bases and the J gene end by 1 base; junction bases not matched to a gene: 7. In germline, CDR1 is SNHLY, CDR2 FYNNEI. DNA of the CDR3: TGTGCCAGCAGTGAAACCTTCCTAGCGGGGGGATCCTACGAGCAGTACTTC. Amino acids: CASSETFLAGGSYEQYF.

The J gene is TRBJ1-6, the V gene TRBV7-2; D not resolved. The CDR3 spans 14 residues. Germline-derived CDR1 and CDR2 are SGHTA and FQGNSA. V lost 7 bases, J lost 6 bases, and 13 bases lay in between. CDR3 protein: CASTNRRTNSPLHF. The CDR3 region has the DNA TGTGCCAGCACTAACCGACGGACTAATTCACCCCTCCACTTT. Together with reference TRBV7-2 and TRBJ1-6, the CDR3 gives the full variable domain: GAGVSQSPSNKVTEKGKDVELRCDPISGHTALYWYRQSLGQGLEFLIYFQGNSAPDKSGLPSDRFSAERTGGSVSTLTIQRTQQEDSAVYLCASTNRRTNSPLHFGNGTRLTVT.

Of note for this clonotype: An end of the junction differs from the germline gene, which may be a read error. V gene TRBV7-2 combines with J gene TRBJ2-1; 15 bases are shared with TRBD2. CDR1 and CDR2 (germline): SGHTA, FQGNSA. There are 13 residues in the CDR3. The CDR3 sequence: CASSFGGLAGGSF. DNA of the CDR3: TGTGCCAGCAGCTTTGGGGGACTAGCGGGAGGTTCCTTC.

The chain employs TRBV4-2 and TRBJ2-2, with D possibly being TRBD2 (7 bases). CDR1 and CDR2 (germline): LGHNA, YNFKEQ. Trimming removed 3 bases from V and 7 bases from J, with 24 bases in between. The CDR3 is 18 amino acids. CDR3 DNA: TGTGCCAGCAGCCATGAAGGGGGATTGGCGGGAGCTGTCGGGGAGCTGTTTTTT. Translation gives CASSHEGGLAGAVGELFF.

The chain recombines TRBV23-1 with TRBJ2-7; D uncertain. TRBV23-1 is marked as an open reading frame, function uncertain. The CDR3 has 17 residues. V was clipped by 4 bases and J by 3 bases, with 22 bases between them. The CDR3 DNA reads as TGCGCCAGCAGTCCATTCAGAGACGACACACCCTACTACGAGCAGTACTTC. It specifies CASSPFRDDTPYYEQYF.

The chain recombines TRBV28 with TRBJ2-2; D is perhaps TRBD1 (5 bases). Trimming pared 2 bases from V and 5 bases from J, leaving 12 bases between. This CDR3 comprises 15 residues. Germline V lookup: CDR1 MDHEN, CDR2 SYDVKM. For the CDR3, the DNA is TGTGCCAGCAGTTTAGGTGGGGCGCGAACCGGGGAGCTGTTTTTT. This encodes CASSLGGARTGELFF.

The chain couples TRBV6-1 to TRBJ1-6; 7 bases fit TRBD1. In germline, CDR1 is MNHNS, CDR2 SASEGT. V lost 6 bases to trimming and J lost 6 bases; unmatched junction nucleotides: 14. CDR3 length: 17 residues. The CDR3 DNA reads as TGTGCCAGCAGCAACACAGGGGTCGGCTTTGGTAATTCACCCCTCCACTTT. The encoded protein is CASSNTGVGFGNSPLHF.

This chain uses TRBV7-9 with TRBJ2-6; D remains ambiguous. CDR3 length: 15 amino acids. Trimming stripped 8 bases from V and 0 bases from J, with 11 bases between. CDR1 and CDR2 (germline): SEHNR, FQNEAQ (reference sequence). This CDR3 is CASGNTSSGANVLTF. DNA for the CDR3: TGTGCCAGCGGGAATACATCCTCTGGGGCCAACGTCCTGACTTTC.

The chain employs TRBV12-3 or TRBV12-4 and TRBJ2-1; TRBD1 is a possible D gene (6 bases). The CDR3 is 13 amino acids. Trimming stripped 3 bases from V and 8 bases from J, with 11 bases between. This chain's CDR3 is CASSFVWGHEQFF. The CDR3, as DNA: TGTGCCAGCAGTTTTGTTTGGGGGCATGAGCAGTTCTTC.

The chain recombines TRBV2 with TRBJ1-5; no clear D. The germline CDR1 and CDR2 sequences are SNHLY and FYNNEI. Trimming shortened V by 3 bases and J by 5 bases, and 11 bases separated the two germline ends. The CDR3 contains 14 residues. The CDR3 loop is CASSDAAQYQPQHF. The CDR3 nucleotides read TGTGCCAGCAGTGATGCGGCACAATATCAGCCCCAGCATTTT.

The rearrangement links TRBV7-3 to TRBJ2-3; tentatively, D is TRBD2 (7 bases). Germline V gene data show CDR1 as SGHTA and CDR2 as FQGTGA. V was shortened by 5 bases and J by 5 bases, with 17 bases between the two germline ends. The CDR3 is 15 amino acids. CDR3 protein: CASSRWGGRGDTQYF. DNA of the CDR3: TGTGCCAGCAGCCGCTGGGGGGGCCGAGGAGATACGCAGTATTTT.